The following is a T cell receptor beta chain sequence with its context. Its specificity is unknown. The data derive from a study of monozygotic twins with inflammatory bowel disease. Germline assignment: CDR1 MDHEN and CDR2 SYDVKM. This CDR3 comprises 14 residues. Points from the study as a whole: Reduced clonotype sharing with other individuals was observed in IBD patients relative to healthy twins, especially with disease activity. Support was absent for any single strong signal or clonotype linked to IBD.

Incorporation of UMIs carrying a 6-nucleotide sample barcode was performed by template switching. The study subjected TCRalpha and TCRbeta cDNA to two nested PCRs of around 15 and 9 cycles. TCRdb reanalyzed the 5' RACE reads, giving one entry per CDR3 protein sequence and no DNA. Listed are a few hundred thousand distinct CDR3 sequences; under 3% falls within the top ten. The sequence was collected from a human donor with ulcerative colitis or Crohn's disease, or a healthy co-twin of an affected twin (not recorded which). The sample taken for sequencing was blood. The chain employs TRBV28 and TRBJ1-2. CDR3 region: CASRVGGAGYGYTF.